The rows below give T cell receptor beta chains drawn from one sample of a study of shared clonotypes between healthy human individuals. TCRdb keeps only in-frame clones here, not all; method: immunoSEQ multiplex PCR. Of nearly 1,000,000 clones listed, 76% are singletons. The material sequenced was memory CD4+ T cells sorted from blood. The receptors here all came from a man aged 18 to 30 in good health. CDR3s leave out the opening cysteine and the closing phenylalanine or tryptophan.

cdr3_aa cdr3_length v_call
ASSELSALEQY 11 TRBV6-1
ASSIGLVGTEAF 12 TRBV19
ASSLVGPGHNEQF 13 TRBV5-5
ASSLRNRGPEKLF 13 TRBV7-9
ASRDPTGTRGVYNEQF 16 TRBV2
ASSSIPGTARETQY 14 TRBV5-1
ASSSIGGDTQY 11 TRBV5-4
ASSLVGTSYNEQF 13 TRBV7-2
AWSEQGNTEAF 11 TRBV30
AISGQGSNYEQY 12 TRBV10-3
ASSPPLQETQY 11 TRBV18
ASSPTSGMGFEQY 13 TRBV11-2
ASSPRQETQY 10 TRBV18
ASSYGRGARYYGYT 14 TRBV4-1
ASSFRMWTGGQEQY 14 TRBV5-6
ASSLRTGADEQF 12 TRBV5-1
ASSYMAGDGYT 11 TRBV6-5
ASSRLVVRAYEQY 13 TRBV2
ASKLAGGMADTQY 13 TRBV6-5
ASSYSGTDPYGYT 13 TRBV6-5
ASSASGTMSEKLF 13 TRBV6-1
ASSGTVYGYT 10 TRBV18
ASSLGGTGNEKLF 13 TRBV28
ASSADRTEAF 10 TRBV6-6
ASSFTVQQLANYGYT 15 TRBV7-8
ASTPGGSKNEQF 12 TRBV6-5
ASSLRVEIYEQY 12 TRBV7-2
ASRSDYLPYNEQF 13 TRBV5-4
ASSPDRADSNQPQH 14 TRBV18
SVVGQGPYEQY 11 TRBV29-1
ASSLGGGAYEKLF 13 TRBV5-6
ASSLGWLNGDEQY 13 TRBV28
ASSLARTTNTEAF 13 TRBV5-6
ASSPRTVNQPQH 12 TRBV27